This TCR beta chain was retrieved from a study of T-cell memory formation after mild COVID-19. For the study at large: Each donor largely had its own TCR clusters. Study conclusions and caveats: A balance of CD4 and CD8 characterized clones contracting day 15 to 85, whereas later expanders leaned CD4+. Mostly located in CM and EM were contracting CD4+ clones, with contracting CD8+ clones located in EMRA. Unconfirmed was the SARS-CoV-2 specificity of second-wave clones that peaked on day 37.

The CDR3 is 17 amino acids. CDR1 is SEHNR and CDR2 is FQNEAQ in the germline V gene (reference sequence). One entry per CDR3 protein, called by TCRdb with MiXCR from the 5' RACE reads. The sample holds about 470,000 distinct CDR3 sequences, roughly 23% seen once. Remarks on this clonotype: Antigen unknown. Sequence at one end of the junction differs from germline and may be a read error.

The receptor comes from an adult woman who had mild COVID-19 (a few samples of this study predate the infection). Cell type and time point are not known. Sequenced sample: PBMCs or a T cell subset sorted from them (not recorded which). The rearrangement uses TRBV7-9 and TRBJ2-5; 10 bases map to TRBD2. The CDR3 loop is CASSPNPPALAGETKYF. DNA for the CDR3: TGTGCCAGCAGCCCTAACCCTCCCGCTCTAGCGGGAGAGACCAAGTACTTC.